This T cell receptor beta chain is drawn from a study of T-cell reconstitution after alpha-beta-depleted transplantation in children. Study results and caveats: The study traced high day-60 TCRbeta diversity in some patients to surviving recipient T cells and thymic progenitors. Several hundred graft clones that had expanded were reportedly the source of alpha-beta T cells about two months after transplant. T-cell numbers and diversity one year post-transplant derived largely from freshly generated T cells.

Trimming took off 0 bases at V and 1 base at J, with 7 bases between the two ends. Germline V gene lookup returns CDR1 SGHRS and CDR2 YFSETQ. The CDR3 has 15 residues. This sample's TCRbeta library carried unique molecular identifier barcodes. TCRdb re-analysed the PCR reads in MiXCR, keeping a single row per CDR3 protein. The sample includes some 300,000 distinct CDR3 sequences, roughly a tenth of them seen just once. This clonotype was observed at least ten times. Its antigen is still unknown. Sequenced here: PBMCs, sampled before TCRalphabeta/CD19-depleted stem cell transplant. The clonotype comes from a boy under two years old with acute myeloid leukemia, due to receive a stem cell transplant. This chain connects TRBV5-1 to TRBJ2-2, with D possibly TRBD1 on 6 matching bases. The DNA of the CDR3 is TGCGCCAGCAGCTTGGAGACAGGGAACACCGGGGAGCTGTTTTTT. This gives the protein CASSLETGNTGELFF.